This T cell receptor beta chain was found in a study of blood T cells in healthy people across ages. Study-wide results and limits: Observed TCR beta diversity per million T cells went down as age went up. This fall followed a roughly linear course with age.

Using a J-beta primer mix together with a sample-barcoded 5' primer, a second PCR was run for roughly 6 to 11 cycles. Each single sample gave us at least 2.5 million CDR3-containing paired-end reads. Via MiXCR, TCRdb re-called the 5' RACE reads, giving one row per CDR3 protein. The data show some 850,000 distinct CDR3 sequences, around a quarter seen once. Extraction of total RNA produced a minimum of 5.5 micrograms from each sample. The CDR3 contains 15 residues. With V trimmed by 5 bases and J by 5 bases, 6 bases remained unmatched. The germline CDR1 and CDR2 sequences are MDHEN and SYDVKM. Of note for this clonotype: Its matching antigen is unknown.

These records were also assigned to another study, of T cells of mothers and their children. Per that study: No persistent microchimeric T cell clones were detected.

This receptor was identified in a boy aged 10-17 years in good health. This chain joins TRBV28 and TRBJ2-5, with 12 bases identical to TRBD1. Input material: blood. The CDR3 nucleotides are TGTGCCAGCAGTCTCCGGGACAGGGGGCGGGAGACCCAGTACTTC. This encodes CASSLRDRGRETQYF.